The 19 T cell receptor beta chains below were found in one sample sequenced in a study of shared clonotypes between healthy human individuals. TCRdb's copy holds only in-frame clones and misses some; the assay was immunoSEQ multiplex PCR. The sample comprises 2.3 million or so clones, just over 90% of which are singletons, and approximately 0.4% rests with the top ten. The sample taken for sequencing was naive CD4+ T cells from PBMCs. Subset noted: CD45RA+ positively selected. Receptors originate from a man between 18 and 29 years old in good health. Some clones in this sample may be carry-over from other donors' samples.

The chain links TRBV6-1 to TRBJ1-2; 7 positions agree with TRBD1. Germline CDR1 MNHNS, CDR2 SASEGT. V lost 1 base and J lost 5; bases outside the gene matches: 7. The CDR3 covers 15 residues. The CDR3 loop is CASSEGERQGYGYTF. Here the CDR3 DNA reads TGTGCCAGCAGTGAAGGGGAACGACAGGGTTATGGCTACACCTTC.

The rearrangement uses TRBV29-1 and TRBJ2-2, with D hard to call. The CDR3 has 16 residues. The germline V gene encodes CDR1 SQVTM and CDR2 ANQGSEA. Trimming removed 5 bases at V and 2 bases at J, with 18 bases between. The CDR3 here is CSVSQYGPTNTGELFF. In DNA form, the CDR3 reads TGCAGCGTTTCCCAATACGGGCCCACCAACACCGGGGAGCTGTTTTTT.

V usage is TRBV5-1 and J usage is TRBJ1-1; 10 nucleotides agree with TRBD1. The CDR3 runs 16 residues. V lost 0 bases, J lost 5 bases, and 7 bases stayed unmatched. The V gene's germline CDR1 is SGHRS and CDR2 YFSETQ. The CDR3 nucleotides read TGCGCCAGCAGCTTGGCCCCGACAGGGGGCAGGACTGAAGCTTTCTTT. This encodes CASSLAPTGGRTEAFF.

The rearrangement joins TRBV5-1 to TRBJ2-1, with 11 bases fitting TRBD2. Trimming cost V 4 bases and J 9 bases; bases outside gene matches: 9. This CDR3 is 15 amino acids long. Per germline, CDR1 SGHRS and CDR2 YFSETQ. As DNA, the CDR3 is TGCGCCAGCAGCCCGGATACTAGCGGGAGTGGTGAGCAGTTCTTC. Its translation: CASSPDTSGSGEQFF.

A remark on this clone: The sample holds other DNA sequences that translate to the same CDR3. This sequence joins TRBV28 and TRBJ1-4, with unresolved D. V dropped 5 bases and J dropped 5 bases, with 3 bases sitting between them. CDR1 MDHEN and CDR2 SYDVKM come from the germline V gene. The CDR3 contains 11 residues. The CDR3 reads CASSLNEKLFF. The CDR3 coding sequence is TGTGCCAGCAGTCTCAATGAAAAACTGTTTTTT.

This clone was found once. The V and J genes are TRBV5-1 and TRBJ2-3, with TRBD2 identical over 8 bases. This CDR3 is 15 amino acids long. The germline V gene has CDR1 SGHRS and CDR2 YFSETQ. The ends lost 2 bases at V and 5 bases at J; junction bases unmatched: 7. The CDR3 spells CASSLALAGVDTQYF. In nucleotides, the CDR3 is TGCGCCAGCAGCTTAGCTCTAGCGGGCGTAGATACGCAGTATTTT. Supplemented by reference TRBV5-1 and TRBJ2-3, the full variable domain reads KAGVTQTPRYLIKTRGQQVTLSCSPISGHRSVSWYQQTPGQGLQFLFEYFSETQRNKGNFPGRFSGRQFSNSRSEMNVSTLELGDSALYLCASSLALAGVDTQYFGPGTRLTVL.

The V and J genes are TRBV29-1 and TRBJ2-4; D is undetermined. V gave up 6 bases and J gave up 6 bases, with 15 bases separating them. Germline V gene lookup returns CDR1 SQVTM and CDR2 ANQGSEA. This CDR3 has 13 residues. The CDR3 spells CSVPDQVRNIQYF. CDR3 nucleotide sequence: TGCAGCGTCCCAGACCAAGTTCGAAACATTCAGTACTTC.

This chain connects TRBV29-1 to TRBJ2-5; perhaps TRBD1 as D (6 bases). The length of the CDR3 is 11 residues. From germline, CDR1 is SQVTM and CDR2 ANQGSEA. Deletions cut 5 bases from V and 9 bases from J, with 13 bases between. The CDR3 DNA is TGCAGCGTTCTTGAAGGGGGTGCCCAGTACTTC. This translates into CSVLEGGAQYF.

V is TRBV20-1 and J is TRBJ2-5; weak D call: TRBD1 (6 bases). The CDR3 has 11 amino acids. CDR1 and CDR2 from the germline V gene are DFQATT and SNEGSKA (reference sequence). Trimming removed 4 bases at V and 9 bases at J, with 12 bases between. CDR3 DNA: TGCAGTGCTACCCAGGGGAAGGCCCAGTACTTC. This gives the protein CSATQGKAQYF.

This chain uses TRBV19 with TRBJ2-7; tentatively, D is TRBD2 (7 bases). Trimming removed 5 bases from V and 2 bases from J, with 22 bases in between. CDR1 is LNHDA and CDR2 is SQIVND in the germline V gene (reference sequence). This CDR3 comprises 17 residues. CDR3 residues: CASSPLGAGVKTYEQYF. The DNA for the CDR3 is TGTGCCAGTAGTCCACTGGGGGCGGGAGTTAAAACCTACGAGCAGTACTTC.

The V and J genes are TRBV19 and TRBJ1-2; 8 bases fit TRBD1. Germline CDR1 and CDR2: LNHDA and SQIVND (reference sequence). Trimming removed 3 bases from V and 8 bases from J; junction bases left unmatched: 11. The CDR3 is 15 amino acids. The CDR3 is CASSIISGGERGYTF. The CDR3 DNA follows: TGTGCCAGTAGTATCATCTCAGGGGGCGAGCGAGGCTACACCTTC.

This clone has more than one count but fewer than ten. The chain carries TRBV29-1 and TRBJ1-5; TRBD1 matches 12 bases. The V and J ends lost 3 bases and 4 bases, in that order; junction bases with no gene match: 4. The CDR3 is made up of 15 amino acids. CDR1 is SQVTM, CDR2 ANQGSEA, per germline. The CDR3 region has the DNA TGCAGCGTTGATGGGGACAGGGGGCATAATCAGCCCCAGCATTTT. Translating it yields CSVDGDRGHNQPQHF.

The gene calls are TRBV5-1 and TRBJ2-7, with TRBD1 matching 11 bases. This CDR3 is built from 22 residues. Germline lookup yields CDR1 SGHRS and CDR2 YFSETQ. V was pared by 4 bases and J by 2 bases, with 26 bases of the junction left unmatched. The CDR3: CASSQVFRDRGSLGSMPYEQYF. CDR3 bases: TGCGCCAGCAGCCAGGTCTTCCGGGACAGGGGGTCATTAGGCAGCATGCCCTACGAGCAGTACTTC.

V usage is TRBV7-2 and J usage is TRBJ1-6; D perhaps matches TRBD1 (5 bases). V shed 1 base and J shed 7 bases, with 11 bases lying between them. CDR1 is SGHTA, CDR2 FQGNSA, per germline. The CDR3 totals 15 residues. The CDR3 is CASSLEAGGNSPLHF. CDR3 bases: TGTGCCAGCAGCTTAGAGGCGGGGGGGAATTCACCCCTCCACTTT.

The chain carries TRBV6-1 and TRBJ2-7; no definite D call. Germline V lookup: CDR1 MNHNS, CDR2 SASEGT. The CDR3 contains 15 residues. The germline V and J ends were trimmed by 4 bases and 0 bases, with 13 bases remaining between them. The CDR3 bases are TGTGCCAGCAGTGGTAATACTCTGACCTCCTACGAGCAGTACTTC. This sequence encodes CASSGNTLTSYEQYF.

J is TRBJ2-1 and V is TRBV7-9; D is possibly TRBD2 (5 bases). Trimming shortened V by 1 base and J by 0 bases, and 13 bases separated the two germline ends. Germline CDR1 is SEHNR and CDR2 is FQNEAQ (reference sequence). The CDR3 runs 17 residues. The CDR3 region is CASSLDLWESSYNEQFF. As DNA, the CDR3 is TGTGCCAGCAGCTTAGATTTGTGGGAGAGCTCCTACAATGAGCAGTTCTTC.

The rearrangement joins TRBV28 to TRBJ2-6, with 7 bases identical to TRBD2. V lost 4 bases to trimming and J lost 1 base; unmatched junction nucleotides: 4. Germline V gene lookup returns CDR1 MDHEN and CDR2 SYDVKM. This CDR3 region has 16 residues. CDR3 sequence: CASSSPGGSGANVLTF. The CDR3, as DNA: TGTGCCAGCAGTTCCCCGGGGGGATCTGGGGCCAACGTCCTGACTTTC.

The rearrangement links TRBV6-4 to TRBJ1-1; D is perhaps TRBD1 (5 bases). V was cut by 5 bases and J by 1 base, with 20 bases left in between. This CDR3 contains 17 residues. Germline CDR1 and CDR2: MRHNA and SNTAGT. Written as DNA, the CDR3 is TGTGCCAGCAGTCGGTGGGGCAGTCTCCAACAGAACACTGAAGCTTTCTTT. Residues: CASSRWGSLQQNTEAFF.

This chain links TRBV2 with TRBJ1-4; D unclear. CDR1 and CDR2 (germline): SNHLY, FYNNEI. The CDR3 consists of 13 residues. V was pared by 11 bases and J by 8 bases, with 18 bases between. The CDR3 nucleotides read TGTGCCGGGAAGAGAACCTCCCAAGAAAAACTGTTTTTT. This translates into CAGKRTSQEKLFF.